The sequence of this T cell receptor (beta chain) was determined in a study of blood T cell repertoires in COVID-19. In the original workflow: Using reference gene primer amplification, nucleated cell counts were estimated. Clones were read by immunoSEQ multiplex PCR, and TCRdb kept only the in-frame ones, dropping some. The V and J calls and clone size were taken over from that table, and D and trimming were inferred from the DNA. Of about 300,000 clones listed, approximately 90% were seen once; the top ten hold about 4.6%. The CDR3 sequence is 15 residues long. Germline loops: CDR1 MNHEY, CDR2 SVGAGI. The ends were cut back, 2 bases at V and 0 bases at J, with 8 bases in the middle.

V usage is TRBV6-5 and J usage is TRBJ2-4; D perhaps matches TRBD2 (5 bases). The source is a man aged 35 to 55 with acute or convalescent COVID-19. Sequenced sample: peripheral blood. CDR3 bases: TGTGCCAGCAGTTACGGCGGACTAGCCAAAAACATTCAGTACTTC. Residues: CASSYGGLAKNIQYF.